The 4 T cell receptor beta chains reported below all come from one sample, sequenced in a study of response to subunit inactivated influenza vaccine. TCRdb independently ran MiXCR on the RT-PCR reads; one entry per CDR3 protein. The sample holds under 800,000 distinct CDR3 sequences, more than 11% seen once. The sample in question was PBMCs from blood, obtained less than 15 days before vaccination. These receptors were obtained from a man aged 50 or older who received an inactivated influenza vaccine.

This clonotype was seen many times. The chain couples TRBV5-1 to TRBJ1-1; TRBD1 matches 9 bases. Losses at the gene ends were 4 bases for V and 0 bases for J; bases not matched to a gene: 7. The CDR3 extends over 16 amino acids. The germline CDR1 and CDR2 sequences are SGHRS and YFSETQ. This chain's CDR3 is CASSDHRGPLNTEAFF. The CDR3 DNA sequence: TGCGCCAGCAGCGACCACAGGGGGCCCCTGAACACTGAAGCTTTCTTT.

This clonotype was recorded many times. The V and J genes are TRBV12-3 or TRBV12-4 and TRBJ1-5; D is ambiguous. V lost 4 bases and J 2 bases, leaving 6 bases between the germline ends. The CDR3 has 13 amino acids. Here the CDR3 DNA reads TGTGCCAGCAGTTCCTGGGGCAATCAGCCCCAGCATTTT. Residues: CASSSWGNQPQHF.

This clonotype turned up a few times. CDR3 protein: CSVGYGTYEQYF. CDR3 nucleotide sequence: TGCAGCGTCGGGTACGGGACCTACGAGCAGTACTTC. J is TRBJ2-7 and V is TRBV29-1; perhaps TRBD2 as D (5 bases). The V end lost 6 bases, the J end lost 2 bases, and 11 bases lay between the germline ends. The length of the CDR3 is 12 residues. Germline CDR1 and CDR2: SQVTM and ANQGSEA.

This clonotype was seen a few times. The chain has TRBV7-9 and TRBJ2-5; weak D call: TRBD1 (5 bases). Trimming removed 2 bases from V and 5 bases from J, with 12 bases in between. There are 14 residues in the CDR3. Per germline, CDR1 SEHNR and CDR2 FQNEAQ (reference sequence). The CDR3, as DNA: TGTGCCAGCAGCTTAAAGGGGCGTACGGAGACCCAGTACTTC. The encoded protein is CASSLKGRTETQYF.